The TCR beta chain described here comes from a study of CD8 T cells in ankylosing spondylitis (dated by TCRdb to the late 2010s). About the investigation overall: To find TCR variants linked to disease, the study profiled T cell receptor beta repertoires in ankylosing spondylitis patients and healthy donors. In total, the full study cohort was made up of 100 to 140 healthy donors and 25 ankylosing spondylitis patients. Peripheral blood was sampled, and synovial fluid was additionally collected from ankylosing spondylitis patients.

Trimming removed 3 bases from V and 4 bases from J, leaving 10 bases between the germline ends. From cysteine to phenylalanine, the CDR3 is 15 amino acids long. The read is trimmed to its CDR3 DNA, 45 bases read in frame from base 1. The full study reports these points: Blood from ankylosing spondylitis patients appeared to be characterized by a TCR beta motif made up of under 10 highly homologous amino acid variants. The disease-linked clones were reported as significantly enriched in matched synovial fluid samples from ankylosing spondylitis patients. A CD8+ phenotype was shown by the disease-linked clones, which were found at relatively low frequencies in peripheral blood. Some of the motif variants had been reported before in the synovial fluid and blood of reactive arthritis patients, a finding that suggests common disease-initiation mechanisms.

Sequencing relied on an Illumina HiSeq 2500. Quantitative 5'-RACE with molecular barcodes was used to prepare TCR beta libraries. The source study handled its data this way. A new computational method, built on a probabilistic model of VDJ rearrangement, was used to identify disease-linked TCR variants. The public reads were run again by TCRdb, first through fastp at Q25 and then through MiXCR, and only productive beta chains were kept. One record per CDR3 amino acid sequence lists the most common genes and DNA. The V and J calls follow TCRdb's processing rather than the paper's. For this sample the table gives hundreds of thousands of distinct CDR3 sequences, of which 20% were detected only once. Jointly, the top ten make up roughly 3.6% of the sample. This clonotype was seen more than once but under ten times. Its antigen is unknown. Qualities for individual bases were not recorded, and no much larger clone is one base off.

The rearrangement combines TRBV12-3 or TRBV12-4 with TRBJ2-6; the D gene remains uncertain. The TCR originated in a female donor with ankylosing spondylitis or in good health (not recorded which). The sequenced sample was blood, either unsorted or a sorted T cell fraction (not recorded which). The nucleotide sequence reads TGTGCCAGCAGTTTGGACGGGTCCGGGGCCAACGTCCTGACTTTC. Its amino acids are CASSLDGSGANVLTF.